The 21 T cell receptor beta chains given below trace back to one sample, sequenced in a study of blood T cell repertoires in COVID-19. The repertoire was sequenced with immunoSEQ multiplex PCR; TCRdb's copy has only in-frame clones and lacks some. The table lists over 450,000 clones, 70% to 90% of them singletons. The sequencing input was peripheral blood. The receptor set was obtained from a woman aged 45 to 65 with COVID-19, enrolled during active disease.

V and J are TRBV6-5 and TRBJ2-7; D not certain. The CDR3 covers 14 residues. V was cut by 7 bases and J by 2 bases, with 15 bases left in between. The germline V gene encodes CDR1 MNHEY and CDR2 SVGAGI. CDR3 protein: CASTPALAPYEQYF. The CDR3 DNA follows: TGTGCCAGCACCCCCGCATTAGCCCCCTACGAGCAGTACTTC.

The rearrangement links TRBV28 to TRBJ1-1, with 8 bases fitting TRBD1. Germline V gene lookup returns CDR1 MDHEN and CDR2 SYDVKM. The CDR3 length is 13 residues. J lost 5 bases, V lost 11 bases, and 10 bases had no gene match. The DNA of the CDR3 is TGTGCCTCCTTGGACAGGGCCAAGACTGAAGCTTTCTTT. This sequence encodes CASLDRAKTEAFF.

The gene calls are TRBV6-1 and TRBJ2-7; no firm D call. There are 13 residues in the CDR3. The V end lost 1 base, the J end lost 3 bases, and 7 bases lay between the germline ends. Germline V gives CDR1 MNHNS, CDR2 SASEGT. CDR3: CASSEVENYEQYF. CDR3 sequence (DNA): TGTGCCAGCAGTGAAGTGGAGAACTACGAGCAGTACTTC.

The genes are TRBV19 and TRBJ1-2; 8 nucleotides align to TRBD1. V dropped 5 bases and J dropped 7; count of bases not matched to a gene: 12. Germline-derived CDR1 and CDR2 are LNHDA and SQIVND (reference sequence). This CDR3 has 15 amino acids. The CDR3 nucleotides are TGTGCCAGTAGTCAATTCATACAGGGGGAGAGTGGCTACACCTTC. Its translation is CASSQFIQGESGYTF.

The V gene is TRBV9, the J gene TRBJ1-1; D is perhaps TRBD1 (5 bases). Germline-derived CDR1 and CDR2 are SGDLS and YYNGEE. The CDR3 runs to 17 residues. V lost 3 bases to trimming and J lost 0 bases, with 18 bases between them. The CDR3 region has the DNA TGTGCCAGCAGCGGTAACCTCCCTGGACACCTGAACACTGAAGCTTTCTTT. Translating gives CASSGNLPGHLNTEAFF.

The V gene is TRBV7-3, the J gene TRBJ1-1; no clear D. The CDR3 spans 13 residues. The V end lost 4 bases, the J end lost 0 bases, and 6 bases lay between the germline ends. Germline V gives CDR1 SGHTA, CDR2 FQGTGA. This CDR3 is CASSSRVNTEAFF. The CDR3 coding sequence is TGTGCCAGCAGCTCCCGGGTGAACACTGAAGCTTTCTTT.

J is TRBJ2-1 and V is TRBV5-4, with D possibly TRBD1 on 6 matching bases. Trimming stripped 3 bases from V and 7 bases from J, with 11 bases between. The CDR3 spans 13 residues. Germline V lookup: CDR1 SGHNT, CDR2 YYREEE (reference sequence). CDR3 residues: CASSSPGVNEQFF. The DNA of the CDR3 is TGTGCCAGCAGCTCCCCAGGGGTAAATGAGCAGTTCTTC. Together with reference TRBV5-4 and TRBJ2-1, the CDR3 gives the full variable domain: ETGVTQSPTHLIKTRGQQVTLRCSSQSGHNTVSWYQQALGQGPQFIFQYYREEENGRGNFPPRFSGLQFPNYSSELNVNALELDDSALYLCASSSPGVNEQFFGPGTRLTVL.

The CDR3 DNA reads TGTGCCAGCAAAGGGGGATCCTCCTACGAGCAGTACTTC. Its protein is CASKGGSSYEQYF. This chain links TRBV2 with TRBJ2-7, with D possibly TRBD1 on 6 matching bases. Trimming took 7 bases from V and 0 from J, leaving 10 bases between them. In germline, CDR1 is SNHLY, CDR2 FYNNEI. This CDR3 has 13 amino acids.

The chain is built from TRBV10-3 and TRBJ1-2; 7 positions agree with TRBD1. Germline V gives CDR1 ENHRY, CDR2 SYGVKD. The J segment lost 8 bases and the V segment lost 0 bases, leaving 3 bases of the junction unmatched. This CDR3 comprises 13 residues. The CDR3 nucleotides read TGTGCCATCAGTGAGTCGTCAGGGGGAGGCTACACCTTC. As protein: CAISESSGGGYTF.

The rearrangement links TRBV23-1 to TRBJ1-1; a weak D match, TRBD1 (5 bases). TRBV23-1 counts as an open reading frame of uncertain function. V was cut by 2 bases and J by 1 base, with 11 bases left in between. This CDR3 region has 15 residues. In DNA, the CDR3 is TGCGCCAGCAGTCAAATCACAGGCGGGAACACTGAAGCTTTCTTT. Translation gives CASSQITGGNTEAFF.

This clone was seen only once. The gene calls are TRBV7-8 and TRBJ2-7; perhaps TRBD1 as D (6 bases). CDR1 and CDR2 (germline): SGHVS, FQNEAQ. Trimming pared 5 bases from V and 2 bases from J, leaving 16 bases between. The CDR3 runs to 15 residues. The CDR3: CASSPRDTFTYEQYF. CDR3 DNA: TGTGCCAGCAGCCCCCGGGACACCTTTACCTACGAGCAGTACTTC. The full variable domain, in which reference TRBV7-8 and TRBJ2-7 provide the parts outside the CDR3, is GAGVSQSPRYKVAKRGQDVALRCDPISGHVSLFWYQQALGQGPEFLTYFQNEAQLDKSGLPSDRFFAERPEGSVSTLKIQRTQQEDSAVYLCASSPRDTFTYEQYFGPGTRLTVT.

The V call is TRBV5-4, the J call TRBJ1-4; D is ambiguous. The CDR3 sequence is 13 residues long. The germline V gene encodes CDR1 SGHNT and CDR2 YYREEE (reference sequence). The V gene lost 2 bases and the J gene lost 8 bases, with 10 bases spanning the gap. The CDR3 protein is CASSLSGSEKLFF. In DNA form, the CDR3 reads TGTGCCAGCAGCTTATCGGGGAGCGAAAAACTGTTTTTT.

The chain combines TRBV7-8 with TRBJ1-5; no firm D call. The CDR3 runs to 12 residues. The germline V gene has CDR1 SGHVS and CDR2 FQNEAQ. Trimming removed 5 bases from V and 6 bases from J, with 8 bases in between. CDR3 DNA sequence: TGTGCCAGCAGCCCTAGAGGTCAGCCCCAGCATTTT. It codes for CASSPRGQPQHF. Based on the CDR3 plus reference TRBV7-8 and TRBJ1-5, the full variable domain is GAGVSQSPRYKVAKRGQDVALRCDPISGHVSLFWYQQALGQGPEFLTYFQNEAQLDKSGLPSDRFFAERPEGSVSTLKIQRTQQEDSAVYLCASSPRGQPQHFGDGTRLSIL.

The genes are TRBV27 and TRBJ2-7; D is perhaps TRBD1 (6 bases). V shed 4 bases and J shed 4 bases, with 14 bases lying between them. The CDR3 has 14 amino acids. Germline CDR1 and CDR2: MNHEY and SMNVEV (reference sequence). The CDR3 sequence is CASSSPRQVYEQYF. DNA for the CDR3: TGTGCCAGCAGTTCCCCAAGACAGGTATACGAGCAGTACTTC.

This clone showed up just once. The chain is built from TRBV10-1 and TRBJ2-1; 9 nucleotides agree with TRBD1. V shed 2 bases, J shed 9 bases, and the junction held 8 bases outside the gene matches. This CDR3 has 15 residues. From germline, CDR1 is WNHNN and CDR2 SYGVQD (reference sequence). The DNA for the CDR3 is TGCGCCAGCAGTGAGAGAACAGGGGGCAAGGGTGAGCAGTTCTTC. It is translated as CASSERTGGKGEQFF.

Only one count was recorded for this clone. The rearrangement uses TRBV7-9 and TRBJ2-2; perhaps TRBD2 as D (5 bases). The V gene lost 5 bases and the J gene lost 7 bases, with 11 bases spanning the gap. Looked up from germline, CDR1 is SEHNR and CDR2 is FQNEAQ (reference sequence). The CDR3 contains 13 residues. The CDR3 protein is CASSQSGDGELFF. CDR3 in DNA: TGTGCCAGCAGCCAGTCCGGGGACGGGGAGCTGTTTTTT. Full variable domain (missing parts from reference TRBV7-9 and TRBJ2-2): DTGVSQNPRHKITKRGQNVTFRCDPISEHNRLYWYRQTLGQGPEFLTYFQNEAQLEKSRLLSDRFSAERPKGSFSTLEIQRTEQGDSAMYLCASSQSGDGELFFGEGSRLTVL.

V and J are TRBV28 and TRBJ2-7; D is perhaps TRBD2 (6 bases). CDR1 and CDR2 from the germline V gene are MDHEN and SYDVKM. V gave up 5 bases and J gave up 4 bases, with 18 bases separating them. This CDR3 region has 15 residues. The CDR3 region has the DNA TGTGCCAGCAGTCCCGTGGGTAGCGGCAGATACGAGCAGTACTTC. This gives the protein CASSPVGSGRYEQYF.

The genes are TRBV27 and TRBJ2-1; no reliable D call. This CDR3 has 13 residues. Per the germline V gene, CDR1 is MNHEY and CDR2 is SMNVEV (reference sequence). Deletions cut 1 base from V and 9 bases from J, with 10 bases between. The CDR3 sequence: CASSLWPRSEQFF. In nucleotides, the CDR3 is TGTGCCAGCAGTTTATGGCCCCGGAGTGAGCAGTTCTTC.

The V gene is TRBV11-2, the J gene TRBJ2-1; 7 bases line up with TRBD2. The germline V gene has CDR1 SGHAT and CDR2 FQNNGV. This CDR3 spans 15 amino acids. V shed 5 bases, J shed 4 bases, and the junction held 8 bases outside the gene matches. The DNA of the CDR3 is TGTGCCAGCAGCCTCGGCGGGGGTACTTACAATGAGCAGTTCTTC. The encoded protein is CASSLGGGTYNEQFF.

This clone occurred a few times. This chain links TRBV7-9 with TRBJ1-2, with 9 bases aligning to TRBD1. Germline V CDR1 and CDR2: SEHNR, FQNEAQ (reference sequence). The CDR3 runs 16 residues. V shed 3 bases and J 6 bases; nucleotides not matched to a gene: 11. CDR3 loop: CASSFTGTGFRDGYTF. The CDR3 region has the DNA TGTGCCAGCAGCTTTACCGGGACAGGGTTTAGGGATGGCTACACCTTC.

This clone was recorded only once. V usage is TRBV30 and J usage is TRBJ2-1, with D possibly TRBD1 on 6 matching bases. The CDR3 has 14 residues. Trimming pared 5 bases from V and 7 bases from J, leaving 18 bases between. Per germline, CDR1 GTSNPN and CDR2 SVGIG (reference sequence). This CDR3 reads CAWLGLGQLNEQFF. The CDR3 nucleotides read TGTGCCTGGTTAGGACTCGGACAGTTAAATGAGCAGTTCTTC.